Given below is one TCR beta chain in context. What antigen it recognizes has not been identified. The input lacks base qualities; no much larger clone sits a single base away. Peripheral blood CD8+ and CD4+ T cells from healthy donors, Susac syndrome patients and multiple sclerosis patients were profiled by high-throughput TCR beta sequencing. Susac syndrome patients met recently defined diagnostic criteria for definite or probable disease. Bulk CD8+ and CD4+ T cells were purified by magnetic negative isolation, whereas CD8+ TEMRA cells were enriched by FACS. Blood was drawn into EDTA tubes, processed within 24 hours, and PBMCs were isolated by density gradient centrifugation. PBMCs intended for TCR sequencing were cryopreserved in liquid nitrogen and thawed later in a water bath at 37 degrees C. A purity of at least 90% was achieved for sorted or isolated CD4+, CD8+ and CD8+ TEMRA cells. A distance of 21 bases separates the germline ends of V and J, which lose 4 bases and 5 bases respectively. Including cysteine and phenylalanine, the CDR3 has 16 amino acids. The entry retains the CDR3 DNA only, 48 bases that are in frame from base 1.

RNA was extracted with the RNeasy kit and about 0.5 to 1 ug was reverse transcribed using random hexamers. TCR beta CDR3 regions were amplified with the immunoSEQ multiplex PCR assay covering 54 Vbeta and 13 Jbeta segments. PCR amplification bias was corrected using a synthetic template baseline for primer optimization and computational correction. As for the authors' bioinformatics: Reads were annotated to V, D and J genes according to IMGT and were analyzed with immunoSEQ Analyzer, with only productive sequences retained. Clonality was computed as one minus Shannon entropy normalized by log2 of the number of productive unique sequences. For each patient and control, public and private clones were evaluated among the 100 most prevalent clones. Susac-specific clones were defined as absent from healthy and MS cohorts, over a thousand published viral clones and other ImmuneACCESS disease sequences. TCRdb reworked the public reads: Q25 trimming with fastp, MiXCR clone assembly, productive beta chains retained. Every entry covers one CDR3 protein and lists the most common genes and DNA from its rows. TCRdb's processing, not the study's, gives the V and J calls here. This sample has some 150,000 distinct CDR3 sequences in its table, and approximately 95% of those were observed once. The ten top clones hold 0.16% of the sample.

The data are from a study of CD8 T cells in Susac syndrome (dated by TCRdb to about 2019). Study-wide context: Of the Susac syndrome patients who were sequenced, 5 or 6 had clinically active disease and roughly eight were in clinical remission. At blood withdrawal, Susac syndrome patients were therapy-naive, treated with corticosteroids (with IVIg additionally given to some), or treated with IVIg alone. Whether CD8+ T cell activation and differentiation in Susac syndrome was antigen driven was tested using repertoire sequencing.

Broad study findings and their caveats: The number of individuals in the TCR sequencing and HLA analysis was recognized as being relatively small. In the CD4+ T cell repertoire of Susac syndrome patients, clonal expansion was not detected.

The V and J segments used are TRBV23-1 and TRBJ2-7; tentative D gene TRBD1, with 6 bases matching. TRBV23-1 is an ORF for which the function is uncertain. The source is a human donor with Susac syndrome. Sequenced sample: CD4+ T cells from PBMCs. CDR3 loop: CASSLRQGGALDEQYF. The sequenced DNA is TGCGCCAGCAGTCTACGACAAGGGGGTGCATTAGACGAGCAGTACTTC.